This T cell receptor beta chain was obtained from a study of blood T cell repertoires in COVID-19. Whole-study context: Researchers got acute and convalescent COVID-19 samples from the United States, Italy and Spain. T cells, B-cell-depleted T cells, or PBMCs provided the cDNA or gDNA that served as material.

In the authors' workflow: Amplification with reference gene primers provided the estimates of nucleated cell counts. Data came from immunoSEQ multiplex PCR; TCRdb stores just in-frame clones and leaves some out. The DNA was the basis for D and trimming; V, J and clone size are from that table. The repertoire has roughly 250,000 clones, approximately 84% of them found once; the top ten carry around 9.2%. J was trimmed by 4 bases and V by 0 bases; bases with no gene match: 13. The CDR3 contains 19 residues. CDR1 and CDR2 (germline): SGHRS, YFSETQ. The chain combines TRBV5-1 with TRBJ2-1; 10 positions match TRBD2. The material sequenced was peripheral blood. The receptor's source is a human donor in a cohort sampled during active COVID-19. The CDR3 protein is CASSLVYRGGLAAYNEQFF. CDR3 nucleotides: TGCGCCAGCAGCTTGGTGTATCGGGGCGGACTAGCGGCGTACAATGAGCAGTTCTTC.